This is a list of T cell receptor beta chains from one sample in a study of shared clonotypes between healthy human individuals. Sequencing was performed with immunoSEQ multiplex PCR; in TCRdb, only in-frame clones are kept and a portion is missing. This sample has about 1.5 million clones, with around 98% found just once. The sample comprised naive CD4+ T cells sorted from blood. The receptors originated from a man under 40 in good health. Each CDR3 is given with its conserved first and last residue. The order of the fields is clone size, V gene, D gene, J gene, CDR3 DNA, CDR3 protein. A D gene is named only where the DNA matches it firmly. Only some rows state a clone size, as once, few, many or a class for expanded clones.

abundance: NA; v_gene: TRBV18; d_gene: TRBD2; j_gene: TRBJ2-5; CDR3nt: TGTGCCAGCTCGCTTGGACTAGCGGGAGGTAGTGAGACCCAGTACTTC; CDR3aa: CASSLGLAGGSETQYF
abundance: NA; v_gene: TRBV18; d_gene: TRBD2; j_gene: TRBJ2-1; CDR3nt: TGTGCCAGCTCACCGGGCCCAATAGCGGGAGCCAGCTACAATGAGCAGTTCTTC; CDR3aa: CASSPGPIAGASYNEQFF
abundance: NA; v_gene: TRBV29-1; d_gene: NA; j_gene: TRBJ2-1; CDR3nt: TGCAGCGTTGGAGGAAGTCTTCCTTTCTTC; CDR3aa: CSVGGSLPFF
abundance: NA; v_gene: TRBV7-6; d_gene: NA; j_gene: TRBJ2-5; CDR3nt: TGTGCCAGCAGCTTAGGTCCAGTGGAAGGGACCCAGTACTTC; CDR3aa: CASSLGPVEGTQYF
abundance: NA; v_gene: TRBV29-1; d_gene: NA; j_gene: TRBJ1-5; CDR3nt: TGCAGCGTCACCCTCGGAGGGGGTGGCAATCAGCCCCAGCATTTT; CDR3aa: CSVTLGGGGNQPQHF
abundance: NA; v_gene: TRBV18; d_gene: TRBD1; j_gene: TRBJ1-2; CDR3nt: TGTGCCAGCTCACCACGAAAGACCCAATACAGGGGAAAGGGCTATGGCTACACCTTC; CDR3aa: CASSPRKTQYRGKGYGYTF
abundance: NA; v_gene: TRBV5-4; d_gene: TRBD1; j_gene: TRBJ2-1; CDR3nt: TGTGCCAGCAGCTTAGGGACAGGGGGGTCCTACAATGAGCAGTTCTTC; CDR3aa: CASSLGTGGSYNEQFF
abundance: once; v_gene: TRBV15; d_gene: NA; j_gene: TRBJ1-1; CDR3nt: TGTGCCACCAGCAGAGGTTTCACTGAAGCTTTCTTT; CDR3aa: CATSRGFTEAFF
abundance: NA; v_gene: TRBV14; d_gene: NA; j_gene: TRBJ2-1; CDR3nt: TGTGCCAGCAGCCGCGGGACAGTTAACAATGAGCAGTTCTTC; CDR3aa: CASSRGTVNNEQFF
abundance: NA; v_gene: TRBV25-1; d_gene: NA; j_gene: TRBJ2-5; CDR3nt: TGTGCCAGCAGTGAAAGATATGGGGGACTCCAAGAGACCCAGTACTTC; CDR3aa: CASSERYGGLQETQYF
abundance: NA; v_gene: TRBV19; d_gene: TRBD2; j_gene: TRBJ2-5; CDR3nt: TGTGCCAGTAGTAAAGCGGGGATTCAAGAGACCCAGTACTTC; CDR3aa: CASSKAGIQETQYF
abundance: NA; v_gene: TRBV29-1; d_gene: TRBD1; j_gene: TRBJ1-2; CDR3nt: TGCAGCGTTGTACTGCCGGGACAGGGTAAATATGGCTACACCTTC; CDR3aa: CSVVLPGQGKYGYTF
abundance: NA; v_gene: TRBV5-1; d_gene: NA; j_gene: TRBJ2-7; CDR3nt: TGCGCCAGCAGCTTTGTGGGAAGGTGGGACGAGCAGTACTTC; CDR3aa: CASSFVGRWDEQYF
abundance: NA; v_gene: TRBV19; d_gene: TRBD1; j_gene: TRBJ2-7; CDR3nt: TGTGCCAGTAGTATAGTGGGACAGGGACGCTACGAGCAGTACTTC; CDR3aa: CASSIVGQGRYEQYF
abundance: NA; v_gene: TRBV4-1; d_gene: TRBD1; j_gene: TRBJ1-3; CDR3nt: TGCGCCAGCAGCCAAACCACAGGGGCTGGAAACACCATATATTTT; CDR3aa: CASSQTTGAGNTIYF
abundance: NA; v_gene: TRBV29-1; d_gene: TRBD1; j_gene: TRBJ1-2; CDR3nt: TGCAGCTACCGGGACAGGGGCTATGGCTACACCTTC; CDR3aa: CSYRDRGYGYTF
abundance: NA; v_gene: TRBV10-2; d_gene: TRBD2; j_gene: TRBJ2-1; CDR3nt: TGCGCCAGCAGTGAGTCGACGTCTAGCGGGAGGAGTAGGCAGTTCTTC; CDR3aa: CASSESTSSGRSRQFF
abundance: NA; v_gene: TRBV7-2; d_gene: TRBD1; j_gene: TRBJ2-4; CDR3nt: TGTGCCAGCAGCTTTCGGACAGGGCTAGCCAAAAACATTCAGTACTTC; CDR3aa: CASSFRTGLAKNIQYF
abundance: NA; v_gene: TRBV15; d_gene: NA; j_gene: TRBJ2-5; CDR3nt: TGTGCCACCAGCAAACCCGCAGAGACCCAGTACTTC; CDR3aa: CATSKPAETQYF
abundance: NA; v_gene: TRBV6-6; d_gene: NA; j_gene: TRBJ2-5; CDR3nt: TGTGCCAGCAGTTACAGGGAGACCCAGTACTTC; CDR3aa: CASSYRETQYF
abundance: NA; v_gene: TRBV29-1; d_gene: NA; j_gene: TRBJ2-7; CDR3nt: TGCAGCCTCAGAACAAGGAAGGGTCCAGACGAGCAGTACTTC; CDR3aa: CSLRTRKGPDEQYF
abundance: NA; v_gene: TRBV19; d_gene: TRBD2; j_gene: TRBJ2-1; CDR3nt: TGTGCCAGTAGCCTAGCGGGAGGGCGGAATGAGCAGTTCTTC; CDR3aa: CASSLAGGRNEQFF
abundance: NA; v_gene: TRBV5-5; d_gene: NA; j_gene: TRBJ1-1; CDR3nt: TGTGCCAGCAGCCCTCGGTGGGGTCCAAACACTGAAGCTTTCTTT; CDR3aa: CASSPRWGPNTEAFF
abundance: NA; v_gene: TRBV28; d_gene: NA; j_gene: TRBJ2-7; CDR3nt: TGTGCCAGCAGCGGGGGGCGGAGGGACTCCTACGAGCAGTACTTC; CDR3aa: CASSGGRRDSYEQYF
abundance: NA; v_gene: TRBV19; d_gene: NA; j_gene: TRBJ1-4; CDR3nt: TGTGCCAGTAGTAGCTGGCAGAATGAAAAACTGTTTTTT; CDR3aa: CASSSWQNEKLFF
abundance: NA; v_gene: TRBV5-1; d_gene: NA; j_gene: TRBJ2-7; CDR3nt: TGCGCCAGCAGCTTGGAGGGGGCGGGGACGCAGTACTTC; CDR3aa: CASSLEGAGTQYF
abundance: NA; v_gene: TRBV15; d_gene: TRBD2; j_gene: TRBJ2-7; CDR3nt: TGTGCCACCAGCAGAGATTTTTCAAGCGGGAGTCCCTACGAGCAGTACTTC; CDR3aa: CATSRDFSSGSPYEQYF
abundance: NA; v_gene: TRBV5-4; d_gene: TRBD1; j_gene: TRBJ2-1; CDR3nt: TGTGCCAGCAGCTTAGGACAGGGAGGTTCCAATGAGCAGTTCTTC; CDR3aa: CASSLGQGGSNEQFF
abundance: NA; v_gene: TRBV7-9; d_gene: NA; j_gene: TRBJ2-1; CDR3nt: TGTGCCAGCAGCTTAGAGGGCAGGGCTAAGGATGAGCAGTTCTTC; CDR3aa: CASSLEGRAKDEQFF
abundance: NA; v_gene: TRBV5-1; d_gene: TRBD2; j_gene: TRBJ2-3; CDR3nt: TGCGCCAGCAGCGCCCGAGGGCGAGTAGCGGGAAGGACAGATACGCAGTATTTT; CDR3aa: CASSARGRVAGRTDTQYF
abundance: NA; v_gene: TRBV5-1; d_gene: NA; j_gene: TRBJ2-3; CDR3nt: TGCGCCAGCAGCTTGGAAAGGACACACACAGATACGCAGTATTTT; CDR3aa: CASSLERTHTDTQYF
abundance: NA; v_gene: TRBV30; d_gene: TRBD2; j_gene: TRBJ2-7; CDR3nt: TGTGCCTGGAGTCGAGCGGGGCCCGACGGCCCCTACGAGCAGTACTTC; CDR3aa: CAWSRAGPDGPYEQYF
abundance: NA; v_gene: TRBV27; d_gene: NA; j_gene: TRBJ2-3; CDR3nt: TGTGCCAGCAGTTTATGGGGGACGTTAGATACGCAGTATTTT; CDR3aa: CASSLWGTLDTQYF
abundance: NA; v_gene: TRBV29-1; d_gene: NA; j_gene: TRBJ1-1; CDR3nt: TGCAGCGTTGTTGGTGGGGTGGGAGACAGGCACCTCGTGAACACTGAAGCTTTCTTT; CDR3aa: CSVVGGVGDRHLVNTEAFF
abundance: NA; v_gene: TRBV6-5; d_gene: TRBD2; j_gene: TRBJ2-7; CDR3nt: TGTGCCAGCAGAAGGACTAGCGGGAGTCGGTACGAGCAGTACTTC; CDR3aa: CASRRTSGSRYEQYF
abundance: NA; v_gene: TRBV2; d_gene: NA; j_gene: TRBJ2-5; CDR3nt: TGTGCCAGCAGTGAAGGGAACTACCTACAAGAGACCCAGTACTTC; CDR3aa: CASSEGNYLQETQYF
abundance: once; v_gene: TRBV11-2; d_gene: NA; j_gene: TRBJ2-1; CDR3nt: TGTGCCAGCAGCTTAGTCGATCCCCGGCAAGCGACTAGTCTCCTCGAGCAGTTCTTC; CDR3aa: CASSLVDPRQATSLLEQFF
abundance: NA; v_gene: TRBV28; d_gene: NA; j_gene: TRBJ2-1; CDR3nt: TGTGCCAGCGTGGAAGGGGGAAGCTCCTACAATGAGCAGTTCTTC; CDR3aa: CASVEGGSSYNEQFF
abundance: NA; v_gene: TRBV7-2; d_gene: NA; j_gene: TRBJ1-2; CDR3nt: TGTGCCAGCAGCTTAGGCCAGGGCTATGGCTACACCTTC; CDR3aa: CASSLGQGYGYTF
abundance: NA; v_gene: TRBV9; d_gene: NA; j_gene: TRBJ1-1; CDR3nt: TGTGCCAGCAGCGTAAGTTCAGGCTGGGGCATGAACACTGAAGCTTTCTTT; CDR3aa: CASSVSSGWGMNTEAFF